A single sample is the source of the 28 T cell receptor beta chains below, sequenced in a study of T cells after yellow fever vaccination. A single record per CDR3 protein comes from TCRdb applying MiXCR to the 5' RACE reads. Of roughly 260,000 distinct CDR3 sequences listed, approximately 12% are singletons. The sample was CD4+ T cells sorted from PBMCs, taken 45 days after the yellow fever booster vaccination. The receptor set was obtained from a man aged 25-45 years who received the YFV17D yellow fever vaccine.

This clonotype was observed a handful of times. The V gene is TRBV11-2, the J gene TRBJ2-7, with TRBD2 matching over 9 bases. The ends lost 3 bases at V and 2 bases at J; junction bases unmatched: 11. CDR3 length: 17 residues. Per germline, CDR1 SGHAT and CDR2 FQNNGV. DNA for the CDR3: TGTGCCAGCAGCTTCGACTCTAGCGGGGCGAATACCTACGAGCAGTACTTC. Translated, it gives CASSFDSSGANTYEQYF.

The chain recombines TRBV6-2 or TRBV6-3 with TRBJ2-1; D is unclear. The CDR3 runs 13 residues. Germline V gene lookup returns CDR1 MNHEY and CDR2 SVGEGT. V gave up 2 bases and J gave up 4 bases, with 6 bases separating them. CDR3 residues: CASSYVGYNEQFF. The CDR3, as DNA: TGTGCCAGCAGTTACGTGGGGTACAATGAGCAGTTCTTC.

This clonotype was detected a few times. The chain recombines TRBV4-3 with TRBJ2-1; D might be TRBD2 (6 bases). The CDR3 consists of 17 residues. The V end was cut by 0 bases, the J end by 0 bases, with 12 bases between. Germline CDR1 and CDR2: LGHNA and YSLEER. CDR3 loop: CASSQEGRGSSYNEQFF. The CDR3 coding sequence is TGCGCCAGCAGCCAAGAGGGGCGGGGAAGCTCCTACAATGAGCAGTTCTTC.

The chain uses TRBV3-1 and TRBJ2-1, with 16 bases matching TRBD2. J was trimmed by 8 bases and V by 5 bases; bases with no gene match: 6. Germline V gives CDR1 LGHDT, CDR2 YNNKEL (reference sequence). The length of the CDR3 is 16 residues. The chain's CDR3 is CASSERGLAGGDEQFF. CDR3 DNA sequence: TGTGCCAGCAGCGAAAGGGGACTAGCGGGAGGGGATGAGCAGTTCTTC.

This clonotype showed up just a few times. The CDR3 nucleotides are TGCGCCAGCAGTCTGGGGCCAGGGGAATATAATGGCTACACCTTC. Amino acids: CASSLGPGEYNGYTF. V is TRBV5-1 and J is TRBJ1-2, with TRBD1 as a possible D gene (6 bases). CDR1 and CDR2 from the germline V gene are SGHRS and YFSETQ. CDR3 length equals 15 residues. Trimming took 5 bases from V and 6 from J, leaving 20 bases between them. Supplemented by reference TRBV5-1 and TRBJ1-2, the full variable domain reads KAGVTQTPRYLIKTRGQQVTLSCSPISGHRSVSWYQQTPGQGLQFLFEYFSETQRNKGNFPGRFSGRQFSNSRSEMNVSTLELGDSALYLCASSLGPGEYNGYTFGSGTRLTVV.

The chain couples TRBV7-6 to TRBJ2-1, with 10 bases fitting TRBD1. CDR3 length equals 17 residues. The V gene's germline CDR1 is SGHVS and CDR2 FNYEAQ. V dropped 1 base and J dropped 6; count of bases not matched to a gene: 9. The CDR3 spells CASSLDYGDRGSNEQFF. The DNA of the CDR3 is TGTGCCAGCAGCTTAGACTACGGGGACAGGGGTTCCAATGAGCAGTTCTTC.

This clonotype has only a few counts. J is TRBJ2-3 and V is TRBV7-2, with unresolved D. The V gene lost 1 base and the J gene lost 2 bases, with 10 bases spanning the gap. Germline CDR1 is SGHTA and CDR2 is FQGNSA. The CDR3 covers 15 residues. In nucleotides, the CDR3 is TGTGCCAGCAGCTTAGGAACAGCTACCACAGATACGCAGTATTTT. It encodes CASSLGTATTDTQYF.

This clonotype was found a few times. The CDR3 nucleotides are TGTGCCAGCAGTTACGCAGATACGCAGTATTTT. The encoded protein is CASSYADTQYF. This rearrangement joins TRBV6-2 or TRBV6-3 to TRBJ2-3; no clear D gene. Germline assignment: CDR1 MNHEY and CDR2 SVGEGT. CDR3 size: 11 residues. V shed 2 bases and J shed 4 bases, with 1 base lying between them.

CDR3 amino acids: CASSLSRAQYF. The CDR3 DNA reads as TGTGCCAGCAGCTTGAGCCGGGCCCAGTACTTC. The V and J genes are TRBV7-2 and TRBJ2-5; no firm D call. Germline V CDR1 and CDR2: SGHTA, FQGNSA. This CDR3 has 11 residues. V was pared by 3 bases and J by 9 bases, with 8 bases between.

This clonotype was observed a handful of times. V is TRBV5-5 and J is TRBJ1-5; 7 bases align to TRBD1. J was trimmed by 3 bases and V by 3 bases; bases with no gene match: 3. The CDR3 covers 14 residues. Germline V lookup: CDR1 SGHKS, CDR2 YYEKEE (reference sequence). The CDR3 reads CASSSGGTNQPQHF. CDR3 nucleotide sequence: TGTGCCAGCAGCTCAGGGGGTACCAATCAGCCCCAGCATTTT.

This clonotype was picked up many times. The CDR3 protein is CSAKRDPTDTQYF. The CDR3 DNA reads as TGCAGTGCTAAGCGGGACCCCACAGATACGCAGTATTTT. The chain employs TRBV20-1 and TRBJ2-3; 7 nucleotides match TRBD2. The CDR3 extends over 13 amino acids. Germline trimming cut 4 bases from V and 2 bases from J; bases unmatched to any gene: 3. Germline CDR1 DFQATT, CDR2 SNEGSKA (reference sequence).

V gene TRBV4-2 combines with J gene TRBJ1-2, with D perhaps TRBD1 (5 bases). CDR3 length: 15 amino acids. CDR1 LGHNA and CDR2 YNFKEQ come from the germline V gene. V lost 0 bases and J lost 3, with 11 bases in between. The CDR3 coding sequence is TGTGCCAGCAGCCAAGAGAACGGGGGACACTATGGCTACACCTTC. Translating gives CASSQENGGHYGYTF.

This clonotype was counted between two and nine times. The chain carries TRBV20-1 and TRBJ2-7; 9 bases align to TRBD2. This CDR3 comprises 13 residues. The ends lost 6 bases at V and 2 bases at J; junction bases unmatched: 5. Germline-derived CDR1 and CDR2 are DFQATT and SNEGSKA (reference sequence). The CDR3 region is CSAAGGRAYEQYF. CDR3 coding DNA: TGCAGTGCCGCGGGGGGGAGGGCCTACGAGCAGTACTTC.

Ten or more counts support this clonotype. The rearrangement joins TRBV25-1 to TRBJ1-2, with D possibly being TRBD1 (5 bases). Germline CDR1 and CDR2: MGHDK and SYGVNS. Trimming shortened V by 7 bases and J by 6 bases, and 9 bases separated the two germline ends. This CDR3 comprises 11 residues. CDR3 nucleotides: TGTGCCAGCACTGGGGGAGATGGCTACACCTTC. It is translated as CASTGGDGYTF.

This clonotype has only a few counts. The chain recombines TRBV11-1 with TRBJ2-7; 11 positions agree with TRBD2. CDR1 SGHAT and CDR2 FQDESV come from the germline V gene (reference sequence). The CDR3 consists of 18 residues. With V trimmed by 2 bases and J by 2 bases, 11 bases remained unmatched. The CDR3 loop is CASSLSLAGVLVPYEQYF. The CDR3 coding sequence is TGTGCCAGCAGCTTATCACTAGCGGGAGTCTTGGTTCCCTACGAGCAGTACTTC.

In this sample, this clonotype turned up a few times. This chain links TRBV15 with TRBJ1-1, with D uncertain. CDR1 is LNHNV, CDR2 YYDKDF, per germline (reference sequence). The CDR3 runs to 13 residues. V lost 4 bases and J 2 bases, leaving 8 bases between the germline ends. The CDR3 bases are TGTGCCACCAGCAAGGCCCTAAACACTGAAGCTTTCTTT. It is translated as CATSKALNTEAFF. Together with reference TRBV15 and TRBJ1-1, the CDR3 gives the full variable domain: DAMVIQNPRYQVTQFGKPVTLSCSQTLNHNVMYWYQQKSSQAPKLLFHYYDKDFNNEADTPDNFQSRRPNTSFCFLDIRSPGLGDTAMYLCATSKALNTEAFFGQGTRLTVV.

This clonotype was observed a few times. This chain connects TRBV11-2 to TRBJ1-1; 9 bases agree with TRBD1. This CDR3 has 15 residues. V trimming: 5 bases; J trimming: 3 bases; junction bases outside the gene matches: 7. Germline values: CDR1 SGHAT, CDR2 FQNNGV. The CDR3 protein is CASSPIRTGDTEAFF. CDR3 coding DNA: TGTGCCAGCAGCCCTATAAGGACAGGGGACACTGAAGCTTTCTTT.

The chain joins TRBV15 to TRBJ2-3; weak D call: TRBD1 (5 bases). The CDR3 runs 17 residues. Per germline, CDR1 LNHNV and CDR2 YYDKDF (reference sequence). With 1 base removed from V and 3 bases from J, the gap between germline ends came to 17 bases. The CDR3 sequence: CATSRGNQDSQTDTQYF. DNA for the CDR3: TGTGCCACCAGCAGAGGAAACCAAGACAGCCAAACAGATACGCAGTATTTT.

The sample holds a few counts of this clonotype. Here the CDR3 DNA reads TGCGCCAGCACCAACCGGACTAGCGGTTACAATGAGCAGTTCTTC. This translates into CASTNRTSGYNEQFF. V and J are TRBV5-1 and TRBJ2-1; 10 bases agree with TRBD2. The CDR3 consists of 15 residues. The germline gives CDR1 SGHRS, CDR2 YFSETQ. V lost 6 bases and J lost 4; bases outside the gene matches: 7.

This clonotype has more than one count but fewer than ten. CDR3 loop: CASSHGGTGYNEQFF. CDR3 DNA sequence: TGTGCCAGCAGCCACGGGGGGACAGGTTACAATGAGCAGTTCTTC. This chain uses TRBV6-2 or TRBV6-3 with TRBJ2-1, with D tentatively TRBD1 (8 bases). V gave up 6 bases and J gave up 4 bases, with 16 bases separating them. The CDR3 length is 15 residues. CDR1 is MNHEY and CDR2 is SVGEGT in the germline V gene.

This clonotype was counted at least ten times. V is TRBV12-3 or TRBV12-4 and J is TRBJ1-1; TRBD1 agrees at 10 bases. The CDR3 loop spans 15 amino acids. With 2 bases clipped from V and 10 bases from J, the junction kept 10 bases outside the gene matches. CDR3 sequence reads: CASSLWDRGVQGAFF. CDR3 DNA sequence: TGTGCCAGCAGTTTATGGGACAGGGGCGTTCAGGGAGCTTTCTTT.

CDR3 region: CASSLFPPDTQYF. DNA for the CDR3: TGTGCCAGCAGTTTATTCCCCCCAGATACGCAGTATTTT. The rearrangement links TRBV27 to TRBJ2-3; no reliable D call. Germline CDR1 reads MNHEY; CDR2 reads SMNVEV (reference sequence). Trimming stripped 1 base from V and 4 bases from J, with 6 bases between. The CDR3 spans 13 residues.

The chain carries TRBV4-2 and TRBJ2-7; 8 bases agree with TRBD2. Germline V gene lookup returns CDR1 LGHNA and CDR2 YNFKEQ. The CDR3 covers 15 residues. V gave up 0 bases and J gave up 6 bases; unmatched junction bases: 7. The CDR3: CASSQDHAAGAEQYF. Written as DNA, the CDR3 is TGTGCCAGCAGCCAAGATCATGCAGCGGGAGCCGAGCAGTACTTC.

This clonotype showed up many times. The V call is TRBV6-5, the J call TRBJ2-7, with D unclear. This CDR3 comprises 11 residues. From germline, CDR1 is MNHEY and CDR2 SVGAGI. The V end lost 6 bases, the J end lost 3 bases, and 6 bases lay between the germline ends. In DNA form, the CDR3 reads TGTGCCAGCAGAAACAGCTACGAGCAGTACTTC. Protein: CASRNSYEQYF.

This chain links TRBV6-1 with TRBJ2-2; 8 nucleotides align to TRBD2. This CDR3 spans 18 amino acids. The ends lost 6 bases at V and 4 bases at J; junction bases unmatched: 16. CDR1 is MNHNS and CDR2 is SASEGT in the germline V gene. CDR3 loop: CASSSGPKSGSITGELFF. In DNA form, the CDR3 reads TGTGCCAGCAGCTCGGGGCCGAAGAGCGGGAGTATCACCGGGGAGCTGTTTTTT.

The chain combines TRBV11-2 with TRBJ1-3, with D maybe TRBD1 (5 bases). The germline gives CDR1 SGHAT, CDR2 FQNNGV. Trimming shortened V by 3 bases and J by 0 bases, and 9 bases separated the two germline ends. The CDR3 contains 15 residues. CDR3 DNA sequence: TGTGCCAGCAGCTTCGAGGGGTACTCTGGAAACACCATATATTTT. The encoded protein is CASSFEGYSGNTIYF.

The chain uses TRBV7-9 and TRBJ2-7, with 7 bases that match TRBD1. The CDR3 is 15 residues long. The J segment lost 4 bases and the V segment lost 6 bases, leaving 12 bases of the junction unmatched. Germline CDR1 SEHNR, CDR2 FQNEAQ (reference sequence). CDR3 nucleotides: TGTGCCAGCAGTGGGCCAATGGCAGGGGGATACGAGCAGTACTTC. Translation: CASSGPMAGGYEQYF.

A few counts support this clonotype. This sequence joins TRBV5-6 and TRBJ2-5, with D possibly being TRBD1 or TRBD2 (5 bases each). Trimming took off 0 bases at V and 4 bases at J, with 16 bases between the two ends. Looked up from germline, CDR1 is SGHDT and CDR2 is YYEEEE. The length of the CDR3 is 16 residues. The CDR3 is CASSLGWGAGRETQYF. CDR3 nucleotide sequence: TGTGCCAGCAGCTTGGGTTGGGGCGCGGGTCGAGAGACCCAGTACTTC.